The next 5 T cell receptor beta chains were all read from a single sample in a study of kidney transplant recipient with SARS-CoV-2 infection. TCRdb ran MiXCR on the reads and lists one entry per CDR3 protein. The sample records 200,000 to 300,000 distinct CDR3 sequences, more than 25% being singletons. The specimen was a blood sample, collected at baseline and around day 120 from a kidney transplant recipient. The receptors shown here come from a male patient between 25 and 40 years old who had COVID-19 and was a kidney transplant recipient. The T cells may come from the graft donor.

The rearrangement links TRBV9 to TRBJ2-1; tentative D call: TRBD2 (6 bases). There are 15 residues in the CDR3. Germline V gene sequence: CDR1 SGDLS, CDR2 YYNGEE. V shed 3 bases and J shed 5 bases, with 15 bases lying between them. Written as DNA, the CDR3 is TGTGCCAGCAGCGACACCCCCGGGGGTCACAATGAGCAGTTCTTC. Protein product: CASSDTPGGHNEQFF. Full variable domain (rest looked up from reference TRBV9 and TRBJ2-1): DSGVTQTPKHLITATGQRVTLRCSPRSGDLSVYWYQQSLDQGLQFLIQYYNGEERAKGNILERFSAQQFPDLHSELNLSSLELGDSALYFCASSDTPGGHNEQFFGPGTRLTVL.

Worth noting for this clonotype: A much larger clone lies a single base off, so this may be a read error. The chain combines TRBV5-8 with TRBJ1-2; D uncertain. Germline CDR1 is SGHTS and CDR2 is YDEGEE. The CDR3 is 16 amino acids. Trimming shortened V by 6 bases and J by 4 bases, and 22 bases separated the two germline ends. CDR3 coding DNA: TGTGCCAGCAAAATTGATCATCCACGAAAGACCTATGGCTACACCTTC. It translates to CASKIDHPRKTYGYTF. The variable domain in full, with the rest retrieved from reference TRBV5-8 and TRBJ1-2, is EAGVTQSPTHLIKTRGQQATLRCSPISGHTSVYWYQQALGLGLQFLLWYDEGEERNRGNFPPRFSGRQFPNYSSELNVNALELEDSALYLCASKIDHPRKTYGYTFGSGTRLTVV.

This clonotype was detected ten times or more. The rearrangement uses TRBV30 and TRBJ1-6, with D maybe TRBD1 (5 bases). The CDR3 sequence is 13 residues long. CDR1 is GTSNPN and CDR2 is SVGIG in the germline V gene (reference sequence). Trimming removed 3 bases from V and 5 bases from J, with 8 bases in between. The CDR3 DNA sequence: TGTGCCTGGAGGGACACCAATAATTCACCCCTCCACTTT. It specifies CAWRDTNNSPLHF.

This clonotype was seen many times. The genes are TRBV9 and TRBJ1-2; no firm D call. The germline V gene has CDR1 SGDLS and CDR2 YYNGEE. Trimming took off 7 bases at V and 4 bases at J, with 23 bases between the two ends. The CDR3 covers 16 residues. The CDR3, as DNA: TGTGCCAGCTTCTGTCGGTACTCAAGAAAGACCTATGGCTACACCTTC. It translates to CASFCRYSRKTYGYTF.

On this clonotype itself: A much larger clone is a single base away; this may be a read error. The genes are TRBV6-5 and TRBJ1-1; D unresolved. Per germline, CDR1 MNHEY and CDR2 SVGAGI. The CDR3 has 10 residues. V was trimmed by 9 bases and J by 6 bases, leaving 8 bases between them. Written as DNA, the CDR3 is TGTGCCAGTATAATGGCTGAAGCTTTCTTT. Protein: CASIMAEAFF.